This TCR beta chain was retrieved from a study of neurological immune-mediated disorders. The cDNA came from 5'RACE, which used 10-nucleotide random UMIs. TCRdb reprocessed the 5' RACE reads with MiXCR, giving one entry per CDR3 protein. Of about 95,000 distinct CDR3 sequences in the sample, roughly 3.5% were seen once. This clonotype was detected many times. This CDR3 region has 13 residues. Trimming stripped 6 bases from V and 10 bases from J, with 16 bases between. CDR1 is ENHRY and CDR2 is SYGVKD in the germline V gene. The unsorted libraries were generated from a total of 2 million PBMCs, which had been stored in RNAlater at -80 C.

The rearrangement links TRBV10-3 to TRBJ2-1; D not resolved. Sequences were obtained from PBMCs. This TCR derives from a woman aged 18-35 years with multiple sclerosis. The CDR3 spells CAISLDGTREQFF. CDR3 DNA sequence: TGTGCCATCAGCCTGGACGGCACAAGGGAGCAGTTCTTC.